This T cell receptor beta chain was sequenced for a study of beta chain features in type 1 diabetes. Study-level background: All samples yielded 107,917,701 examined sorted cells.

This clone came up once. The antigen is not known. Expressed TCRB transcripts were sequenced, since all the RNA that had been isolated was reverse transcribed. Regulatory, naive and central memory T cell samples averaged approximately 3.8 million reads. Libraries were prepared by immunoSEQ multiplex PCR; TCRdb keeps only in-frame clonotypes and omits some of them. The sample holds 310,000 or so clones, roughly 8% seen once. Whole-study results and caveats: All four CD4+ subsets from Type 1 diabetes patients carried moderately but significantly shorter TCRB CDR3s. Researchers reported that naive, central memory and Treg TCRB repertoires appeared more similar in patients than in healthy donors.

This TCR was recovered from a woman aged 18-35 years in good health. The sequenced sample was central memory CD4+ T cells from blood.

CDR3 DNA: TGTGCCAGCGGCTCAGCTAGCGGGAGGGGCACCTACGAGCAGTACTTC. This sequence encodes CASGSASGRGTYEQYF. V gene TRBV11-2 combines with J gene TRBJ2-7, with TRBD2 matching over 12 bases. Trimming at V came to 8 bases and at J to 2 bases, leaving 10 bases not matched to a gene. CDR3 length: 16 amino acids. Germline CDR1 is SGHAT and CDR2 is FQNNGV.